This T cell receptor (beta chain) derives from a study of shared T cell receptors in the human thymus. The V gene's germline CDR1 is MRHNA and CDR2 SNTAGT. V gave up 2 bases and J gave up 0 bases, with 9 bases separating them. The CDR3 is made up of 15 amino acids. Produced via immunoSEQ multiplex PCR; TCRdb's table is partial and in-frame only. Here the sample spans over 65,000 clones, about 95% being singletons. The sequencing sample was made of thymocytes. This chain connects TRBV6-4 to TRBJ2-3; no firm D call. The TCR comes from a human donor. CDR3 sequence reads: CASSDDPASTDTQYF. Written as DNA, the CDR3 is TGTGCCAGCAGTGACGACCCAGCTAGCACAGATACGCAGTATTTT.